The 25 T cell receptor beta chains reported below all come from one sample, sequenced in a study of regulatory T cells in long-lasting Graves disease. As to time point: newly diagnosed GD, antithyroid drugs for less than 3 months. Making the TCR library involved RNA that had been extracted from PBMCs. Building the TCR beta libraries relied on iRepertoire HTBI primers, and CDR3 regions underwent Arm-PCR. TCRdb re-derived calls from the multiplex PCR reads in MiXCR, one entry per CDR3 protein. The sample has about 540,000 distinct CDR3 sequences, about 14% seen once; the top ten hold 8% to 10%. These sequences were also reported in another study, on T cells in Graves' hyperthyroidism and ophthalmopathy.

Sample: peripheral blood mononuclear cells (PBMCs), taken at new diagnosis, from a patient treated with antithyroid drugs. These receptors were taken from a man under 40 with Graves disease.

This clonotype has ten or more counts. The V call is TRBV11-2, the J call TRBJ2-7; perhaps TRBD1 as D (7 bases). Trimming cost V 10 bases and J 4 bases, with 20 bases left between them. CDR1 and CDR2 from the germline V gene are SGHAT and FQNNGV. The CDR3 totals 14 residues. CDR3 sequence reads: CATSRQGGLYEQYF. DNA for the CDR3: TGTGCCACTTCACGACAGGGAGGTTTGTACGAGCAGTACTTC.

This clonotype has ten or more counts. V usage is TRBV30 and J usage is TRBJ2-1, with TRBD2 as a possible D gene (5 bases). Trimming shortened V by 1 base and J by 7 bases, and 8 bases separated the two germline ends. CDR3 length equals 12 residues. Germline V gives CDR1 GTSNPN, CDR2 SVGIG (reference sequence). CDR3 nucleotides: TGTGCCTGGAGTGGGACTCTTAATGAGCAGTTCTTC. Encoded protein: CAWSGTLNEQFF.

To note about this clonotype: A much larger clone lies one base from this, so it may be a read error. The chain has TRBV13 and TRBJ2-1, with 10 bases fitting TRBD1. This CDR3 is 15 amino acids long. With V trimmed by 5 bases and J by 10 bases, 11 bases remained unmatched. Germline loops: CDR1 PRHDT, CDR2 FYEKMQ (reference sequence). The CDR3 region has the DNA TGTGCCAGCAGCCTACAAGGGACAGGGGAACACGAGCAGTTCTTC. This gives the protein CASSLQGTGEHEQFF.

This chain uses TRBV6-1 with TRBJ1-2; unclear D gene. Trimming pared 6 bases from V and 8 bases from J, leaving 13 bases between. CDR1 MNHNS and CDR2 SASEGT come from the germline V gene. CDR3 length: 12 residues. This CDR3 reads CASSPAGRGYTF. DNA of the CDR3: TGTGCCAGCAGCCCAGCGGGGAGGGGCTACACCTTC.

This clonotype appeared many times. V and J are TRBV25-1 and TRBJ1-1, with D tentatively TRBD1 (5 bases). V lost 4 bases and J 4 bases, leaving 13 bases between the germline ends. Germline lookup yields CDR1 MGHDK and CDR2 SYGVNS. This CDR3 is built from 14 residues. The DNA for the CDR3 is TGTGCCAGCAGTGGGCGGGGGGGTGGCACTGAAGCTTTCTTT. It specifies CASSGRGGGTEAFF. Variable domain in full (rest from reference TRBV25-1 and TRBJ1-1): EADIYQTPRYLVIGTGKKITLECSQTMGHDKMYWYQQDPGMELHLIHYSYGVNSTEKGDLSSESTVSRIRTEHFPLTLESARPSHTSQYLCASSGRGGGTEAFFGQGTRLTVV.

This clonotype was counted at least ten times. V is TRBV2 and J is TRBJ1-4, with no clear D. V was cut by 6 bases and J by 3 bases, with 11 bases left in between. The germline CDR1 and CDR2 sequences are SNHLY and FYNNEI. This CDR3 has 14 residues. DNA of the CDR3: TGTGCCAGCAGAGAAAATCCAGCTAATGAAAAACTGTTTTTT. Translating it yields CASRENPANEKLFF.

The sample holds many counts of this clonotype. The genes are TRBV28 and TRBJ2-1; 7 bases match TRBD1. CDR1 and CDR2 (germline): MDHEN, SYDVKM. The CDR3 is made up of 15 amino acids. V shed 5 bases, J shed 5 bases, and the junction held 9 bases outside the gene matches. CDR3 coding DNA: TGTGCCAGCAGTACTCACGGGACAGTTAACAATGAGCAGTTCTTC. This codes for CASSTHGTVNNEQFF.

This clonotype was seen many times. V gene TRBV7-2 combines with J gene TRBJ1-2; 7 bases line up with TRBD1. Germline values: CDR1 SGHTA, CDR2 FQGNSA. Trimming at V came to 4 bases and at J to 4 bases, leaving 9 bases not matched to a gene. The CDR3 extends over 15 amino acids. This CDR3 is CASSSGGQGTYGYTF. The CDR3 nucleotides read TGTGCCAGCAGCTCAGGGGGGCAGGGTACCTATGGCTACACCTTC.

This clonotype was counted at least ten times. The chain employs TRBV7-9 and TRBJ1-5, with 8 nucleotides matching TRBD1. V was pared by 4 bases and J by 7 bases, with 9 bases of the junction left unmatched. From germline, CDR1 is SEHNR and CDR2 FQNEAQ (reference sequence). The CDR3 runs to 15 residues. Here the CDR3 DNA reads TGTGCCAGCAGCTCAGGGGGCGGCTTCAAACAGCCCCAGCATTTT. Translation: CASSSGGGFKQPQHF.

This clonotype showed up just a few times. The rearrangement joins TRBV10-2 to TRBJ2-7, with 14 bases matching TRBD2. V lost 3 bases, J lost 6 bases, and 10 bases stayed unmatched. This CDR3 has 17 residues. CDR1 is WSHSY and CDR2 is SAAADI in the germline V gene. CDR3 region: CASSDLIVTSGRGEQYF. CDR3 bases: TGCGCCAGCAGTGACCTTATAGTGACTAGCGGGAGGGGCGAGCAGTACTTC.

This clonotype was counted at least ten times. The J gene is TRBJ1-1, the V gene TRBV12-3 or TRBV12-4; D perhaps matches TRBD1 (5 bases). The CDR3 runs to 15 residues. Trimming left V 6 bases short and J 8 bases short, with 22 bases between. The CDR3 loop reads CASRYSIQGLWEAFF. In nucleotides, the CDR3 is TGTGCCAGCAGGTACTCGATCCAGGGCCTATGGGAAGCTTTCTTT.

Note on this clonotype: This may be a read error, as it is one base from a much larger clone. CDR3 loop: CASSYSSMRSGNTTYF. The CDR3 nucleotides are TGTGCCAGCAGTTACTCGTCAATGAGGTCTGGAAACACCACATATTTT. The gene calls are TRBV6-6 and TRBJ1-3, with D uncertain. The CDR3 is made up of 16 amino acids. Germline V gene lookup returns CDR1 MNHNY and CDR2 SVGAGI (reference sequence).

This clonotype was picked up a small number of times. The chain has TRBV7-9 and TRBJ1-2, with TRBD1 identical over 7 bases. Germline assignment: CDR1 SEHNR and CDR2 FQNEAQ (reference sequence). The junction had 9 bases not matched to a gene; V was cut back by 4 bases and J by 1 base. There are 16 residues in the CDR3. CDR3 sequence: CASSSSGQLFNYGYTF. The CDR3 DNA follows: TGTGCCAGCAGCTCCTCGGGACAGCTTTTTAACTATGGCTACACCTTC.

The CDR3 sequence is CASRRGGDTDTQYF. The CDR3 DNA reads TGTGCCAGCAGGAGAGGAGGCGACACAGATACGCAGTATTTT. V is TRBV9 and J is TRBJ2-3; TRBD2 might be the D (5 bases). The CDR3 sequence is 14 residues long. Trimming took 5 bases from V and 2 from J, leaving 12 bases between them. CDR1 and CDR2 from the germline V gene are SGDLS and YYNGEE.

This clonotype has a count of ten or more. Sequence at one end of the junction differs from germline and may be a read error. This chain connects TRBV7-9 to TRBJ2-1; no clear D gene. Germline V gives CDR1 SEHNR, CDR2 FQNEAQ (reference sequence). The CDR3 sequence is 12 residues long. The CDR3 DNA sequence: TGTGCCAGCAGCTTAGATACGGCTAATAGGATCTTC. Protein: CASSLDTANRIF. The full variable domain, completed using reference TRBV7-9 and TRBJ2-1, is DTGVSQNPRHKITKRGQNVTFRCDPISEHNRLYWYRQTLGQGPEFLTYFQNEAQLEKSRLLSDRFSAERPKGSFSTLEIQRTEQGDSAMYLCASSLDTANRIFGPGTRLTVL.

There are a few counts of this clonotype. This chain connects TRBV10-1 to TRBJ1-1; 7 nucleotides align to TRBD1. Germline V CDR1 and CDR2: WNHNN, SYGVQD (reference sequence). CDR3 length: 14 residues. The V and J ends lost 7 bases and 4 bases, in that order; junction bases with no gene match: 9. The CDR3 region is CASIRQGGSTEAFF. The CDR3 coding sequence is TGCGCCAGCATTAGACAGGGAGGGAGCACTGAAGCTTTCTTT.

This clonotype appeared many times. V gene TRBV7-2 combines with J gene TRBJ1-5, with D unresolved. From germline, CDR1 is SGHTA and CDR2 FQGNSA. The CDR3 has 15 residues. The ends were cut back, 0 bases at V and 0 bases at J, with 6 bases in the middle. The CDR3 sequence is CASSLAVDSNQPQHF. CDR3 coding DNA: TGTGCCAGCAGCTTAGCAGTTGATAGCAATCAGCCCCAGCATTTT.

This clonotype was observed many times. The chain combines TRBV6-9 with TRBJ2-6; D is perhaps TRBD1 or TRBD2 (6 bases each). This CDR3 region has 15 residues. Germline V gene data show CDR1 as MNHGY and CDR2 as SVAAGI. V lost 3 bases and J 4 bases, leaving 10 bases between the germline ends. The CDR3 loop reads CASSYGGYGANVLTF. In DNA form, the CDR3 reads TGTGCCAGCAGTTACGGGGGCTACGGGGCCAACGTCCTGACTTTC.

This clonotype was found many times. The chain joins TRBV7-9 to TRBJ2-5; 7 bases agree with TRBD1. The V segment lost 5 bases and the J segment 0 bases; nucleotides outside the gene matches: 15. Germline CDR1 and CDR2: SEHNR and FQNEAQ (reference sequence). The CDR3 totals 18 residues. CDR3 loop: CASSRTGQPKQHQETQYF. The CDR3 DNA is TGTGCCAGCAGCCGGACGGGACAGCCGAAACAACACCAAGAGACCCAGTACTTC.

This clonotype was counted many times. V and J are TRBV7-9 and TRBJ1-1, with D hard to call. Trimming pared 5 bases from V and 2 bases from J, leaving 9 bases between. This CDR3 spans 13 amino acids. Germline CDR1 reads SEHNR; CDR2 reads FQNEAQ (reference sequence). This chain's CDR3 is CASSRGPNTEAFF. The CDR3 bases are TGTGCCAGCAGCAGAGGGCCAAACACTGAAGCTTTCTTT.

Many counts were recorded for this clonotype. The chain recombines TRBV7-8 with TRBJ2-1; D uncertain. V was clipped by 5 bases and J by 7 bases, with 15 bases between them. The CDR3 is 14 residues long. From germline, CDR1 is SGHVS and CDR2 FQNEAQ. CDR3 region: CASSADSLGNEQFF. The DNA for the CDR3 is TGTGCCAGCAGCGCAGACTCCCTTGGTAATGAGCAGTTCTTC.

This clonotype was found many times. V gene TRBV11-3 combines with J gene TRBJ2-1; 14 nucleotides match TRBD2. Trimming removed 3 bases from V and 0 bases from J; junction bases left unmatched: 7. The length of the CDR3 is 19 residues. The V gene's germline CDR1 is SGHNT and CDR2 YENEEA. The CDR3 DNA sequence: TGTGCCAGCAGCTTCCTAACCGGGACTAGCGGGAGCTCCTACAATGAGCAGTTCTTC. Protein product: CASSFLTGTSGSSYNEQFF.

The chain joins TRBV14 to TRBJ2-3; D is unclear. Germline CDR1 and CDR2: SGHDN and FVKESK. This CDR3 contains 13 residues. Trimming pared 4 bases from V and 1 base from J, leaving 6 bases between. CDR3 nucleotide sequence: TGTGCCAGCAGCCCGAAAGGCACAGATACGCAGTATTTT. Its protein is CASSPKGTDTQYF.

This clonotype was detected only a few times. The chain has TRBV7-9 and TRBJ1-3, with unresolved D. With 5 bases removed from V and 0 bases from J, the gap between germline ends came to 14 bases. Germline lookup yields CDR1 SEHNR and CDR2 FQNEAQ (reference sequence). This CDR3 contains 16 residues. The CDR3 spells CASSPSPFYSGNTIYF. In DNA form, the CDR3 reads TGTGCCAGCAGCCCCTCACCTTTCTACTCTGGAAACACCATATATTTT.

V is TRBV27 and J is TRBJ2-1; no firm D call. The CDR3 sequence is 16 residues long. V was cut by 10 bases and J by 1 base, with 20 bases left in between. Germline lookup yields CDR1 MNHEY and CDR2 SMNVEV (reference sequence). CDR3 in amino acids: CATAVGIAWSYNEQFF. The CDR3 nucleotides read TGTGCCACCGCCGTAGGGATTGCGTGGTCCTACAATGAGCAGTTCTTC.